This passage covers 8 T cell receptor beta chains from one sample sequenced in a study of blood T cell repertoires in COVID-19. The table came from immunoSEQ multiplex PCR; TCRdb's copy has only in-frame clones and leaves some out. The data show fewer than 250,000 clones, over 90% seen once. Sequencing was performed on peripheral blood. All receptors derive from a young man with COVID-19, enrolled during active disease.

The chain combines TRBV5-1 with TRBJ2-2; the D gene is possibly TRBD2 (6 bases). The length of the CDR3 is 15 residues. V was pared by 4 bases and J by 1 base, with 11 bases between. Germline V gene lookup returns CDR1 SGHRS and CDR2 YFSETQ. The chain's CDR3 is CASSIGTQNTGELFF. In DNA form, the CDR3 reads TGCGCCAGCAGCATAGGGACTCAGAACACCGGGGAGCTGTTTTTT.

This chain connects TRBV14 to TRBJ1-2; no clear D. V lost 1 base to trimming and J lost 2 bases, with 11 bases between them. CDR1 is SGHDN, CDR2 FVKESK, per germline. There are 15 residues in the CDR3. The CDR3 region has the DNA TGTGCCAGCAGCCAAGTGGGCCCGGCGAACTATGGCTACACCTTC. Translation gives CASSQVGPANYGYTF. The full variable domain, completed using reference TRBV14 and TRBJ1-2, is EAGVTQFPSHSVIEKGQTVTLRCDPISGHDNLYWYRRVMGKEIKFLLHFVKESKQDESGMPNNRFLAERTGGTYSTLKVQPAELEDSGVYFCASSQVGPANYGYTFGSGTRLTVV.

CDR3 in DNA: TGTGCCAGTCAGACAGGGGACTCTGGAAACACCATATATTTT. Translating gives CASQTGDSGNTIYF. This sequence joins TRBV6-5 and TRBJ1-3; 8 positions match TRBD1. The junction had 4 bases not matched to a gene; V was cut back by 9 bases and J by 0 bases. The CDR3 runs 14 residues. Germline CDR1 reads MNHEY; CDR2 reads SVGAGI.

This chain links TRBV18 with TRBJ1-4; TRBD1 aligns across 7 bases. The CDR3 is 14 residues long. The V and J ends lost 3 bases and 8 bases, in that order; junction bases with no gene match: 6. Germline V gene sequence: CDR1 KGHSH, CDR2 LQKENI. The CDR3 protein is CASSPQGDTEKLFF. CDR3 DNA: TGTGCCAGCTCACCCCAGGGGGATACGGAAAAACTGTTTTTT.

The chain employs TRBV19 and TRBJ1-5, with TRBD1 identical over 7 bases. This CDR3 has 14 residues. Germline trimming cut 4 bases from V and 5 bases from J; bases unmatched to any gene: 5. Germline CDR1 is LNHDA and CDR2 is SQIVND (reference sequence). CDR3 nucleotide sequence: TGTGCCAGTAGTAGCGGGACAGTGGATCAGCCCCAGCATTTT. Protein product: CASSSGTVDQPQHF. The full variable domain, rest sourced from reference TRBV19 and TRBJ1-5, is DGGITQSPKYLFRKEGQNVTLSCEQNLNHDAMYWYRQDPGQGLRLIYYSQIVNDFQKGDIAEGYSVSREKKESFPLTVTSAQKNPTAFYLCASSSGTVDQPQHFGDGTRLSIL.

As for this clone: The sample contains more than one DNA sequence encoding this CDR3. The V call is TRBV5-1, the J call TRBJ1-2; D perhaps matches TRBD1 (5 bases). The CDR3 consists of 13 residues. Germline lookup yields CDR1 SGHRS and CDR2 YFSETQ. The V end was cut by 0 bases, the J end by 5 bases, with 8 bases between. The chain's CDR3 is CASSLEGDYGYTF. The CDR3 DNA follows: TGCGCCAGCAGCTTGGAAGGGGATTATGGCTACACCTTC. The full variable domain, with the rest looked up from reference TRBV5-1 and TRBJ1-2, is KAGVTQTPRYLIKTRGQQVTLSCSPISGHRSVSWYQQTPGQGLQFLFEYFSETQRNKGNFPGRFSGRQFSNSRSEMNVSTLELGDSALYLCASSLEGDYGYTFGSGTRLTVV.

The chain employs TRBV30 and TRBJ1-6; 7 bases are a match to TRBD1. Trimming at V came to 1 base and at J to 15 bases, leaving 18 bases not matched to a gene. CDR1 and CDR2 (germline): GTSNPN, SVGIG (reference sequence). CDR3 length: 16 residues. For the CDR3, the DNA is TGTGCCTGGAGTGAATATACAGGGGCCGGGGGTTTTGGCCTCCACTTT. Its protein product is CAWSEYTGAGGFGLHF. The whole variable domain, remainder taken from reference TRBV30 and TRBJ1-6, is SQTIHQWPATLVQPVGSPLSLECTVEGTSNPNLYWYRQAAGRGLQLLFYSVGIGQISSEVPQNLSASRPQDRQFILSSKKLLLSDSGFYLCAWSEYTGAGGFGLHFGNGTRLTVT.

The chain couples TRBV11-3 to TRBJ2-3, with TRBD2 matching over 16 bases. The germline V gene encodes CDR1 SGHNT and CDR2 YENEEA. This CDR3 spans 16 amino acids. Trimming at V came to 3 bases and at J to 4 bases, leaving 1 base not matched to a gene. CDR3 sequence reads: CASSFGTSGGADTQYF. In DNA, the CDR3 is TGTGCCAGCAGCTTCGGGACTAGCGGGGGGGCAGATACGCAGTATTTT.